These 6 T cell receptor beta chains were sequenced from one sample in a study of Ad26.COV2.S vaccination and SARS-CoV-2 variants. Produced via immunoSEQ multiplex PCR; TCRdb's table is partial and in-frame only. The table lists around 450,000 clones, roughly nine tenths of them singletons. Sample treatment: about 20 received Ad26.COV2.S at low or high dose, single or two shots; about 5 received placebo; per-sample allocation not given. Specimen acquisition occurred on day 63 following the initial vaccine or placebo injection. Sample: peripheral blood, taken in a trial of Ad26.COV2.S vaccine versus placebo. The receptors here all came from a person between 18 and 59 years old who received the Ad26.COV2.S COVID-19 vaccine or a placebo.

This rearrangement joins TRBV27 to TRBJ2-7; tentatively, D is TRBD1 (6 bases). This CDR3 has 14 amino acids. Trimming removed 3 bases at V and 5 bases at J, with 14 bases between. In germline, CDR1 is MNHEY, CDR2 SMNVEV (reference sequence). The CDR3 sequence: CASSFGQGIHEQYF. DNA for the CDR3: TGTGCCAGCAGTTTTGGGCAGGGGATCCACGAGCAGTACTTC.

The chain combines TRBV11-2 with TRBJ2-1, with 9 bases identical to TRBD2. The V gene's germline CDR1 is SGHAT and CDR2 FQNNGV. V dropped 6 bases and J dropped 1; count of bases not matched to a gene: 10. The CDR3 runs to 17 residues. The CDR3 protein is CASRHPLAGGSYNEQFF. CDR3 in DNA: TGTGCCAGCAGGCATCCACTCGCGGGAGGGTCCTACAATGAGCAGTTCTTC.

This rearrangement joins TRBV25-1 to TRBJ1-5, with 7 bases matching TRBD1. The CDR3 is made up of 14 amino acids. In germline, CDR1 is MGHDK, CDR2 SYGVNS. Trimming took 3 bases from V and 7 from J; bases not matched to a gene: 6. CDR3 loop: CASSDRYRGQPQHF. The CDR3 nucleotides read TGTGCCAGCAGTGATAGGTACAGGGGACAGCCCCAGCATTTT. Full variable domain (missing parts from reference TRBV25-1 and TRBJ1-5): EADIYQTPRYLVIGTGKKITLECSQTMGHDKMYWYQQDPGMELHLIHYSYGVNSTEKGDLSSESTVSRIRTEHFPLTLESARPSHTSQYLCASSDRYRGQPQHFGDGTRLSIL.

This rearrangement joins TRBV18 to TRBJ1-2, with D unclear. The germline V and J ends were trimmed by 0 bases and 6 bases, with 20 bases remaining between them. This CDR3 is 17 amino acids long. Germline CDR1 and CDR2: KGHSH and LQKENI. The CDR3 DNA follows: TGTGCCAGCTCACCACCTTTTTCCAGATCAGTATTGGATGGCTACACCTTC. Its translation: CASSPPFSRSVLDGYTF.

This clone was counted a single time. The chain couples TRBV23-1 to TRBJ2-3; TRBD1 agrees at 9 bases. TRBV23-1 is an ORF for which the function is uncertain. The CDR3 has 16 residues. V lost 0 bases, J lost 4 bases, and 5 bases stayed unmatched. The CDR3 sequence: CASSQSGTGPPDTQYF. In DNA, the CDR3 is TGCGCCAGCAGTCAATCGGGGACAGGGCCCCCAGATACGCAGTATTTT.

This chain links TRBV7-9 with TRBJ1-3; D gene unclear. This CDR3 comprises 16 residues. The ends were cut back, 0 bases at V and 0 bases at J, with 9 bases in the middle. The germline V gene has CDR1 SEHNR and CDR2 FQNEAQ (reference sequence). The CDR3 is CASSLASVLSGNTIYF. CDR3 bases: TGTGCCAGCAGCTTAGCGTCGGTCCTCTCTGGAAACACCATATATTTT. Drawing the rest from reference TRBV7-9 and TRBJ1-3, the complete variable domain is DTGVSQNPRHKITKRGQNVTFRCDPISEHNRLYWYRQTLGQGPEFLTYFQNEAQLEKSRLLSDRFSAERPKGSFSTLEIQRTEQGDSAMYLCASSLASVLSGNTIYFGEGSWLTVV.